This T cell receptor beta chain was sequenced in a study of blood T cell repertoires in COVID-19. Study-level information: Sample material is recorded as cDNA or gDNA derived from T cells, B-cell-depleted T cells, or PBMCs.

In the study's own analysis: By means of reference gene primer amplification, nucleated cell counts were estimated. The repertoire was sequenced with immunoSEQ multiplex PCR; TCRdb's copy has only in-frame clones and lacks some. From that table come the V and J calls and clone size; the DNA was used to work out D and trimming. The table records about 150,000 clones, 75% to 90% of them present only once. The CDR3 has 17 residues. Germline CDR1 reads KGHDR; CDR2 reads SFDVKD. V shed 5 bases and J 0 bases; nucleotides not matched to a gene: 10. V is TRBV24-1 and J is TRBJ2-3; 7 bases are shared with TRBD2. The sequenced material came from peripheral blood. This TCR derives from a human donor in a cohort sampled during active COVID-19. The DNA of the CDR3 is TGTGCCACCAGTGCCCGAAGGGCGGGAGTTAGCACAGATACGCAGTATTTT. Protein sequence: CATSARRAGVSTDTQYF.